A single sample gave rise to the 22 T cell receptor beta chains below, sequenced in a study of T cells in Graves' hyperthyroidism and ophthalmopathy. From RNA transcripts, TCR beta CDR3 regions were amplified. An initial round of RT-PCR targeting the TCR CDR3 relied on the HTBI primer set. TCRdb called the multiplex PCR reads again in MiXCR, with one record for every CDR3 protein. The sample lists roughly 300,000 distinct CDR3 sequences; around a fifth were seen once. The sequenced sample consisted of blood. Receptor source: a woman in her forties or fifties with Graves' hyperthyroidism.

This clonotype was counted a few times. A much bigger clone sits one base away, suggesting this may be a read error. The chain recombines TRBV28 with TRBJ1-2; D is unresolved. V dropped 4 bases and J dropped 4 bases, with 10 bases sitting between them. Looked up from germline, CDR1 is MDHEN and CDR2 is SYDVKM. The CDR3 totals 13 residues. The CDR3 spells CASSYRPAYGYTF. CDR3 nucleotide sequence: TGTGCCAGCAGTTACAGACCGGCCTATGGCTACACCTTC.

This clonotype was counted at least ten times. The V call is TRBV28, the J call TRBJ2-3; TRBD2 is a possible D gene (7 bases). There are 14 residues in the CDR3. V lost 3 bases and J lost 4, with 11 bases in between. The germline gives CDR1 MDHEN, CDR2 SYDVKM. CDR3 amino acids: CASSFTGRADTQYF. DNA for the CDR3: TGTGCCAGCAGTTTCACAGGGAGGGCAGATACGCAGTATTTT. Drawing the rest from reference TRBV28 and TRBJ2-3, the complete variable domain is DVKVTQSSRYLVKRTGEKVFLECVQDMDHENMFWYRQDPGLGLRLIYFSYDVKMKEKGDIPEGYSVSREKKERFSLILESASTNQTSMYLCASSFTGRADTQYFGPGTRLTVL.

CDR3 nucleotides: TGCGCCAGCAGCCAAGAGAGGCACCGTGAAGCTTTCTTT. This gives the protein CASSQERHREAFF. The rearrangement links TRBV4-1 to TRBJ1-1; no definite D call. Germline CDR1 MGHRA, CDR2 YSYEKL. With 0 bases removed from V and 7 bases from J, the gap between germline ends came to 9 bases. This CDR3 comprises 13 residues.

Only a few counts were recorded for this clonotype. The chain joins TRBV9 to TRBJ1-4, with D possibly TRBD1 on 6 matching bases. CDR3 length: 15 residues. From germline, CDR1 is SGDLS and CDR2 YYNGEE. V gave up 4 bases and J gave up 7 bases, with 17 bases separating them. The DNA for the CDR3 is TGTGCCAGCAGCCAGGGCGGGCGAGGGGGTGAAAAACTGTTTTTT. Its translation: CASSQGGRGGEKLFF.

A note on this clonotype: This clone may be a read error of a much larger clone one base away. This chain links TRBV6-9 with TRBJ2-7; 8 bases map to TRBD2. The CDR3 contains 15 residues. Germline assignment: CDR1 MNHGY and CDR2 SVAAGI. CDR3 in DNA: TGTGCCAGCAGTTACGGGCGGGGGGCCTCCTACGAGCAGCACTTC. Amino acid sequence: CASSYGRGASYEQHF.

The CDR3 DNA reads TGCAGTGCCCTGATTACCTCCTACGAGCAGTACTTC. Its protein is CSALITSYEQYF. V and J are TRBV20-1 and TRBJ2-7; D gene ambiguous. Germline CDR1 DFQATT, CDR2 SNEGSKA (reference sequence). V gave up 6 bases and J gave up 0 bases, with 9 bases separating them. CDR3 size: 12 residues.

This clonotype came up many times. This chain connects TRBV27 to TRBJ2-5, with D possibly TRBD1 on 6 matching bases. The CDR3 contains 14 residues. Trimming shortened V by 11 bases and J by 5 bases, and 21 bases separated the two germline ends. Germline CDR1 reads MNHEY; CDR2 reads SMNVEV (reference sequence). CDR3 in amino acids: CAPAGTLQAETQYF. The CDR3 DNA is TGTGCCCCTGCCGGGACACTGCAAGCTGAGACCCAGTACTTC.

The chain links TRBV5-1 to TRBJ2-1, with 7 bases fitting TRBD2. V gave up 4 bases and J gave up 5 bases; unmatched junction bases: 12. Per germline, CDR1 SGHRS and CDR2 YFSETQ. CDR3 length: 16 residues. CDR3 in DNA: TGCGCCAGCAGCAAGATAAGCGGGACGTCCAACAATGAGCAGTTCTTC. The encoded protein is CASSKISGTSNNEQFF.

This clonotype was seen a handful of times. At one end the junction does not follow the germline gene, possibly because of a read error. The gene calls are TRBV5-1 and TRBJ2-7; TRBD1 matches 8 bases. The CDR3 sequence is 15 residues long. Germline V CDR1 and CDR2: SGHRS, YFSETQ. This chain's CDR3 is CASSHGQGGPYGQYF. The CDR3 coding sequence is TGCGCCAGCAGCCACGGACAGGGTGGACCCTACGGGCAGTACTTC. Full variable domain (rest looked up from reference TRBV5-1 and TRBJ2-7): KAGVTQTPRYLIKTRGQQVTLSCSPISGHRSVSWYQQTPGQGLQFLFEYFSETQRNKGNFPGRFSGRQFSNSRSEMNVSTLELGDSALYLCASSHGQGGPYGQYFGPGTRLTVT.

The chain couples TRBV7-3 to TRBJ2-3; D not resolved. The CDR3 extends over 14 amino acids. Germline-derived CDR1 and CDR2 are SGHTA and FQGTGA. V lost 2 bases and J 4 bases, leaving 10 bases between the germline ends. Written as DNA, the CDR3 is TGTGCCAGCAGCTTACGTGGTCCCTCAGATACGCAGTATTTT. Translation: CASSLRGPSDTQYF. The full variable domain, completed using reference TRBV7-3 and TRBJ2-3, is GAGVSQTPSNKVTEKGKYVELRCDPISGHTALYWYRQSLGQGPEFLIYFQGTGAADDSGLPNDRFFAVRPEGSVSTLKIQRTERGDSAVYLCASSLRGPSDTQYFGPGTRLTVL.

The sample holds a few counts of this clonotype. Since a much larger clone is just one base distant, this may be a read error. CDR3 loop: CASSLVPGGETQYF. In DNA form, the CDR3 reads TGTGCCAGCAGCTTAGTGCCAGGGGGAGAGACCCAGTACTTC. This chain connects TRBV11-2 to TRBJ2-5; 7 bases fit TRBD1. With 1 base clipped from V and 4 bases from J, the junction kept 3 bases outside the gene matches. CDR1 and CDR2 (germline): SGHAT, FQNNGV. This CDR3 has 14 residues.

This chain joins TRBV6-1 and TRBJ2-1, with a possible D match to TRBD2 (6 bases). The ends were cut back, 6 bases at V and 5 bases at J, with 14 bases in the middle. CDR3 size: 14 residues. Germline loops: CDR1 MNHNS, CDR2 SASEGT. The CDR3 region has the DNA TGTGCCAGCAGCCGCGGGGTGCGGGACAATGAGCAGTTCTTC. This gives the protein CASSRGVRDNEQFF.

This clonotype was seen many times. The chain employs TRBV7-9 and TRBJ2-1; 13 nucleotides match TRBD2. The length of the CDR3 is 17 residues. The ends lost 5 bases at V and 0 bases at J; junction bases unmatched: 4. CDR1 and CDR2 from the germline V gene are SEHNR and FQNEAQ (reference sequence). CDR3 DNA: TGTGCCAGCAGCGCGGGGACTAGCGGGACCTCCTACAATGAGCAGTTCTTC. As protein: CASSAGTSGTSYNEQFF.

CDR3 amino acids: CASSQDIQGRGYGYTF. For the CDR3, the DNA is TGCGCCAGCAGCCAAGATATCCAGGGCCGGGGCTATGGCTACACCTTC. This rearrangement joins TRBV4-1 to TRBJ1-2; tentatively, D is TRBD1 (5 bases). The CDR3 extends over 16 amino acids. Germline CDR1 reads MGHRA; CDR2 reads YSYEKL. V was shortened by 0 bases and J by 4 bases, with 15 bases between the two germline ends.

Concerning this clonotype itself: A read error may be the cause here, since a much bigger clone is one base away. V usage is TRBV18 and J usage is TRBJ2-1; D not resolved. The CDR3 is 17 amino acids. V gave up 0 bases and J gave up 0 bases, with 12 bases separating them. Germline V gives CDR1 KGHSH, CDR2 LQKENI. The CDR3 spells CASSPPLRARSYNEQFF. As DNA, the CDR3 is TGTGCCAGCTCACCACCGTTAAGGGCCCGCTCCTACAATGAGCAGTTCTTC.

The CDR3 DNA follows: TGTGCCACCAGTGGCACAGGTGGTTCAGATACGCAGTATTTT. This encodes CATSGTGGSDTQYF. This chain connects TRBV24-1 to TRBJ2-3, with D perhaps matching TRBD1 (5 bases). The germline CDR1 and CDR2 sequences are KGHDR and SFDVKD. The CDR3 extends over 14 amino acids. V shed 5 bases and J shed 4 bases, with 12 bases lying between them.

This sequence joins TRBV27 and TRBJ2-7; 11 nucleotides line up with TRBD2. Germline trimming cut 4 bases from V and 2 bases from J; bases unmatched to any gene: 7. Germline values: CDR1 MNHEY, CDR2 SMNVEV (reference sequence). CDR3 length equals 16 residues. CDR3 loop: CASSSGGTSGAYEQYF. DNA of the CDR3: TGTGCCAGCAGTTCGGGGGGGACTAGCGGAGCCTACGAGCAGTACTTC.

Ten or more counts support this clonotype. This sequence joins TRBV7-9 and TRBJ2-7, with 12 bases that match TRBD2. Losses at the gene ends were 5 bases for V and 3 bases for J; bases not matched to a gene: 8. The germline V gene has CDR1 SEHNR and CDR2 FQNEAQ (reference sequence). The CDR3 totals 16 residues. This CDR3 is CASSRKTSGRYYEQYF. CDR3 DNA: TGTGCCAGCAGCCGAAAGACTAGCGGGAGATACTACGAGCAGTACTTC.

This clonotype was seen at least ten times. J is TRBJ2-7 and V is TRBV7-6; D remains unclear. V dropped 0 bases and J dropped 4 bases, with 7 bases sitting between them. This CDR3 is built from 13 residues. Germline lookup yields CDR1 SGHVS and CDR2 FNYEAQ. CDR3 loop: CASSLALSYEQYF. CDR3 DNA sequence: TGTGCCAGCAGCTTAGCGCTCAGTTACGAGCAGTACTTC.

The sample holds many counts of this clonotype. The rearrangement links TRBV24-1 to TRBJ1-1; 8 nucleotides agree with TRBD1. The CDR3 totals 18 residues. The germline CDR1 and CDR2 sequences are KGHDR and SFDVKD. The junction had 14 bases not matched to a gene; V was cut back by 5 bases and J by 1 base. The CDR3 sequence: CATSALEGQAFGNTEAFF. The CDR3 coding sequence is TGTGCCACCAGTGCTCTAGAGGGACAGGCGTTCGGGAACACTGAAGCTTTCTTT.

This rearrangement joins TRBV30 to TRBJ1-3; 8 bases agree with TRBD1. CDR3 size: 12 residues. Germline lookup yields CDR1 GTSNPN and CDR2 SVGIG (reference sequence). J was trimmed by 4 bases and V by 4 bases; bases with no gene match: 0. CDR3 region: CAWTGGGNTIYF. In DNA form, the CDR3 reads TGTGCCTGGACAGGGGGCGGAAACACCATATATTTT.

The genes are TRBV5-1 and TRBJ1-1; no firm D call. Between the trimmed V and J ends, which lost 4 bases and 0 bases, there was a span of 7 bases. The CDR3 consists of 13 residues. Germline V gene sequence: CDR1 SGHRS, CDR2 YFSETQ. DNA of the CDR3: TGCGCCAGCAGCGTCAGCATGAACACTGAAGCTTTCTTT. Its protein is CASSVSMNTEAFF.